This TCR beta chain was observed in a study of cytomegalovirus exposure and HLA in healthy donors. Study-level findings and limits: It was reported that TCR beta sequences correctly inferred the HLA-A and HLA-B alleles for most subjects.

V lost 6 bases and J lost 5; bases outside the gene matches: 8. Per the germline V gene, CDR1 is MNHNS and CDR2 is SASEGT. CDR3 size: 15 residues. The PCR contained 60 Vbeta and 13 Jbeta primers. Some clones are missing from TCRdb's copy, which holds only in-frame ones; the method was immunoSEQ multiplex PCR. The sample has 200,000 to 250,000 clones; roughly 84% are singletons. Details on this clone: Its antigen is as yet unknown.

The sequenced sample was PBMCs. The genes are TRBV6-1 and TRBJ2-1, with 9 positions matching TRBD2. The sequence was collected from a girl aged 5 to 17 in good health and CMV-seronegative. CDR3: CASRRVAGDHNEQFF. The CDR3 nucleotides read TGTGCCAGCAGGCGAGTAGCGGGAGACCACAATGAGCAGTTCTTC.